This T cell receptor (beta chain) was captured in a study of T-cell memory formation after mild COVID-19. About the study: In these data, TCR clusters were largely donor specific. Study outcomes and limitations: Still unconfirmed is whether the second-wave clones peaking on day 37 recognized SARS-CoV-2. Later expanders leaned CD4+, whereas clones that contracted between day 15 and 85 were balanced CD4/CD8.

This clonotype was observed a handful of times. As yet, its antigen is unknown. The CDR3 totals 16 residues. With 1 base removed from V and 1 base from J, the gap between germline ends came to 13 bases. In germline, CDR1 is SGDLS, CDR2 YYNGEE. Employing constant-segment primers, 5'RACE generated TCR alpha and TCR beta cDNA libraries bearing sample barcodes and UMIs. Each CDR3 protein gets one entry after TCRdb re-called the 5' RACE reads with MiXCR. The sample includes 550,000 to 700,000 distinct CDR3 sequences, 15% to 20% seen only once; the top ten take about 12%. The sequence was obtained from an adult woman who had mild COVID-19 (a few samples of this study predate the infection). Cell type and time point are not known. The sample was PBMCs or a T cell subset sorted from them (not recorded which). The chain is built from TRBV9 and TRBJ2-3, with D perhaps TRBD1 or TRBD2 (5 bases each). The CDR3 reads CASSVWSGTGTDTQYF. The CDR3 bases are TGTGCCAGCAGCGTATGGTCCGGGACGGGCACAGATACGCAGTATTTT.